Following are 29 T cell receptor beta chains from one sample sequenced in a study of neurological immune-mediated disorders. Time point here: longitudinal time-point 3. TCRdb ran MiXCR on the 5' RACE reads and lists one entry per CDR3 protein. The table has approximately 47,000 distinct CDR3 sequences, roughly 13% seen once. The sequencing sample was made of PBMCs. These receptors were collected from a man aged 25-45 years in good health.

The chain combines TRBV12-3 or TRBV12-4 with TRBJ2-1; possible D gene TRBD2, 5 bases. This CDR3 has 17 residues. The ends were cut back, 6 bases at V and 0 bases at J, with 18 bases in the middle. The CDR3 region is CASSSRLVSGSYNEQFF. The CDR3 DNA reads as TGTGCCAGCAGCTCACGCTTGGTGAGCGGCTCCTACAATGAGCAGTTCTTC.

This clonotype was counted between two and nine times. The chain employs TRBV20-1 and TRBJ2-5, with D perhaps TRBD1 or TRBD2 (6 bases each). V was clipped by 6 bases and J by 5 bases, with 22 bases between them. From germline, CDR1 is DFQATT and CDR2 SNEGSKA (reference sequence). This CDR3 region has 15 residues. This chain's CDR3 is CSARPGGLLGETQYF. The CDR3 DNA reads as TGCAGTGCCAGACCCGGGGGCCTTCTGGGCGAGACCCAGTACTTC.

This clonotype was picked up many times. The J gene is TRBJ2-2, the V gene TRBV12-3 or TRBV12-4, with 12 bases lining up with TRBD1. This CDR3 region has 14 residues. Trimming at V came to 5 bases and at J to 9 bases, leaving 4 bases not matched to a gene. CDR3: CASSTGTGGWELFF. The CDR3, as DNA: TGTGCCAGCAGTACGGGGACAGGGGGCTGGGAGCTGTTTTTT.

This clonotype came up a few times. This rearrangement joins TRBV19 to TRBJ2-6; the D call may be TRBD1 or TRBD2 (6 bases each). The CDR3 totals 16 residues. The V end lost 5 bases, the J end lost 2 bases, and 13 bases lay between the germline ends. Looked up from germline, CDR1 is LNHDA and CDR2 is SQIVND (reference sequence). DNA of the CDR3: TGTGCCAGTAGTCCCATGGGGGGCCCTGGGGCCAACGTCCTGACTTTC. Translation: CASSPMGGPGANVLTF.

This clonotype has at least ten counts. CDR3 sequence: CSARGQTNTEAFF. In nucleotides, the CDR3 is TGCAGTGCTAGAGGCCAGACGAACACTGAAGCTTTCTTT. The chain carries TRBV20-1 and TRBJ1-1; D gene unclear. Germline V gene data show CDR1 as DFQATT and CDR2 as SNEGSKA (reference sequence). This CDR3 has 13 amino acids. Trimming pared 1 base from V and 1 base from J, leaving 7 bases between.

This clonotype is labeled as medium-sized. V and J are TRBV5-1 and TRBJ2-5; D may be TRBD1 or TRBD2 (5 bases each). The V gene's germline CDR1 is SGHRS and CDR2 YFSETQ. Trimming removed 4 bases from V and 2 bases from J, with 12 bases in between. This CDR3 region has 14 residues. CDR3 bases: TGCGCCAGCAGCCCCTGGGACCTACAAGAGACCCAGTACTTC. It codes for CASSPWDLQETQYF.

This clonotype has at least ten counts. The chain has TRBV5-1 and TRBJ1-2; the match to TRBD1 covers 8 bases. With V trimmed by 0 bases and J by 2 bases, 3 bases remained unmatched. Germline-derived CDR1 and CDR2 are SGHRS and YFSETQ. The CDR3 is 15 amino acids. CDR3 bases: TGCGCCAGCAGCTTGGTGAGGACAGGGAACTATGGCTACACCTTC. This sequence encodes CASSLVRTGNYGYTF.

This clonotype was counted ten times or more. CDR3 amino acids: CASSHMGQGFDIQYF. Written as DNA, the CDR3 is TGTGCCAGCAGTCACATGGGACAGGGGTTTGACATTCAGTACTTC. The rearrangement uses TRBV27 and TRBJ2-4; 10 bases fit TRBD1. The trim removed 5 bases at V and 8 bases at J, leaving 9 bases unmatched. The CDR3 contains 15 residues. Germline CDR1 is MNHEY and CDR2 is SMNVEV (reference sequence).

There are many counts of this clonotype. J is TRBJ1-4 and V is TRBV7-2; D call uncertain. This CDR3 comprises 16 residues. The germline V and J ends were trimmed by 1 base and 3 bases, with 12 bases remaining between them. Germline CDR1 is SGHTA and CDR2 is FQGNSA. CDR3 nucleotide sequence: TGTGCCAGCAGCTTAGGTGCGGGGAGTGCTAATGAAAAACTGTTTTTT. This gives the protein CASSLGAGSANEKLFF.

This clonotype qualifies as medium-sized. The rearrangement uses TRBV27 and TRBJ1-1; D is possibly TRBD1 (5 bases). V gave up 5 bases and J gave up 0 bases, with 10 bases separating them. The CDR3 runs to 14 residues. Germline values: CDR1 MNHEY, CDR2 SMNVEV (reference sequence). CDR3 protein: CASSLGRMNTEAFF. In DNA form, the CDR3 reads TGTGCCAGCAGTCTGGGGCGCATGAACACTGAAGCTTTCTTT.

This clonotype was detected ten times or more. The rearrangement uses TRBV20-1 and TRBJ2-5; TRBD1 might be the D (5 bases). Between the trimmed V and J ends, which lost 0 bases and 5 bases, there was a span of 13 bases. Germline lookup yields CDR1 DFQATT and CDR2 SNEGSKA (reference sequence). This CDR3 has 14 amino acids. For the CDR3, the DNA is TGCAGTGCTAGAGATCAGGGCTCCGGGGAGACCCAGTACTTC. Amino acids: CSARDQGSGETQYF.

This clonotype was seen many times. The CDR3 bases are TGTGCCAGCAGCTTAGATCAGGGGCTCTATGGCTACACCTTC. Its protein product is CASSLDQGLYGYTF. V and J are TRBV7-2 and TRBJ1-2; D perhaps matches TRBD1 (6 bases). In germline, CDR1 is SGHTA, CDR2 FQGNSA. The CDR3 loop spans 14 amino acids. The V gene lost 1 base and the J gene lost 4 bases, with 10 bases spanning the gap.

Only a few counts were recorded for this clonotype. This sequence joins TRBV6-5 and TRBJ2-1, with D possibly being TRBD2 (5 bases). The V gene's germline CDR1 is MNHEY and CDR2 SVGAGI. CDR3 length equals 14 residues. V was clipped by 0 bases and J by 6 bases, with 9 bases between them. The CDR3 DNA follows: TGTGCCAGCAGTTACTCTCCTAGCTCCAATGAGCAGTTCTTC. It translates to CASSYSPSSNEQFF.

This clonotype has just a few counts. The chain combines TRBV4-1 with TRBJ1-1; 7 bases align to TRBD1. This CDR3 contains 16 residues. Per the germline V gene, CDR1 is MGHRA and CDR2 is YSYEKL. Germline trimming cut 4 bases from V and 3 bases from J; bases unmatched to any gene: 11. The CDR3 coding sequence is TGCGCCAGCAGCCGTACAAGGTACAGGGGCGACACTGAAGCTTTCTTT. Amino acids: CASSRTRYRGDTEAFF.

In its sample, this clonotype was seen many times. The V and J genes are TRBV20-1 and TRBJ2-6; TRBD2 is a possible D gene (5 bases). V gave up 3 bases and J gave up 2 bases, with 8 bases separating them. CDR3 length: 14 residues. Germline loops: CDR1 DFQATT, CDR2 SNEGSKA (reference sequence). The CDR3 DNA is TGCAGTGCTAGCCCCGGGGCTGGGGCCAACGTCCTGACTTTC. Amino acid sequence: CSASPGAGANVLTF.

This clonotype was detected many times. This chain connects TRBV15 to TRBJ1-2; TRBD1 is a possible D gene (5 bases). The CDR3 contains 14 residues. The V gene lost 0 bases and the J gene lost 7 bases, with 12 bases spanning the gap. CDR1 LNHNV and CDR2 YYDKDF come from the germline V gene (reference sequence). This chain's CDR3 is CATSREGLVGGYTF. For the CDR3, the DNA is TGTGCCACCAGCAGAGAGGGACTAGTGGGTGGCTACACCTTC.

This chain links TRBV5-1 with TRBJ2-5; D unclear. V was pared by 0 bases and J by 0 bases, with 12 bases between. There are 16 residues in the CDR3. Germline values: CDR1 SGHRS, CDR2 YFSETQ. Here the CDR3 reads CASSLAPRSYQETQYF. The CDR3 bases are TGCGCCAGCAGCTTGGCCCCAAGGTCGTACCAAGAGACCCAGTACTTC.

This clonotype appeared many times. The genes are TRBV20-1 and TRBJ2-7; 7 nucleotides line up with TRBD2. The CDR3 length is 14 residues. Germline V lookup: CDR1 DFQATT, CDR2 SNEGSKA (reference sequence). The V and J ends lost 5 bases and 0 bases, in that order; junction bases with no gene match: 7. CDR3 residues: CSAPGGRGSYEQYF. DNA of the CDR3: TGCAGTGCTCCCGGGGGGAGGGGCTCCTACGAGCAGTACTTC.

There are a few counts of this clonotype. The chain employs TRBV3-1 and TRBJ2-7; a weak D match, TRBD1 (6 bases). The CDR3 consists of 14 residues. The ends were cut back, 4 bases at V and 5 bases at J, with 15 bases in the middle. Germline assignment: CDR1 LGHDT and CDR2 YNNKEL (reference sequence). CDR3 protein: CASSPEAGVHEQYF. CDR3 DNA sequence: TGTGCCAGCAGCCCCGAAGCAGGGGTCCACGAGCAGTACTTC.

There are many counts of this clonotype. The chain uses TRBV20-1 and TRBJ1-1, with no clear D. The V gene's germline CDR1 is DFQATT and CDR2 SNEGSKA (reference sequence). The CDR3 runs 11 residues. In nucleotides, the CDR3 is TGCAGGTCCCACAGAGTTACTGAAGCTTTCTTT. As protein: CRSHRVTEAFF.

This clonotype has at least ten counts. This chain links TRBV5-1 with TRBJ2-1; D ambiguous. The germline V and J ends were trimmed by 2 bases and 9 bases, with 15 bases remaining between them. CDR3 size: 14 residues. Germline assignment: CDR1 SGHRS and CDR2 YFSETQ. In nucleotides, the CDR3 is TGCGCCAGCAGCTTTGAACTCCCCCCGCGTGAGCAGTTCTTC. Translated: CASSFELPPREQFF.

In this sample, this clonotype turned up once. This sequence joins TRBV12-3 or TRBV12-4 and TRBJ1-1; no firm D call. The CDR3 has 12 residues. The CDR3 region has the DNA TGTTCTAGCAGTCCCTCGTTGGTTGAAGCTTTCTTT. Its translation: CSSSPSLVEAFF.

There are many counts of this clonotype. The CDR3 DNA follows: TGCAGCGTTGGGACTAGCGGGACCACCGGGGAGCTGTTTTTT. Translating it yields CSVGTSGTTGELFF. The chain uses TRBV29-1 and TRBJ2-2, with TRBD2 identical over 12 bases. Germline V gives CDR1 SQVTM, CDR2 ANQGSEA. Losses at the gene ends were 4 bases for V and 4 bases for J; bases not matched to a gene: 1. CDR3 length equals 14 residues.

This clonotype was recorded many times. The chain is built from TRBV10-3 and TRBJ2-7; a possible D gene is TRBD1 (7 bases). Trimming cost V 4 bases and J 0 bases, with 13 bases left between them. The length of the CDR3 is 15 residues. Germline loops: CDR1 ENHRY, CDR2 SYGVKD. The CDR3, as DNA: TGTGCCATCAGTGGGCGGAGGGACAGCTCCTACGAGCAGTACTTC. It codes for CAISGRRDSSYEQYF.

In its sample, this clonotype was seen many times. J is TRBJ1-6 and V is TRBV27; the D is unclear. Trimming left V 2 bases short and J 7 bases short, with 9 bases between. Germline V gene lookup returns CDR1 MNHEY and CDR2 SMNVEV (reference sequence). CDR3 size: 14 residues. This CDR3 reads CASSLKLINSPLHF. The DNA for the CDR3 is TGTGCCAGCAGTTTAAAACTCATAAATTCACCCCTCCACTTT.

This clonotype has at least ten counts. The chain has TRBV29-1 and TRBJ2-3; 7 bases map to TRBD2. The junction had 15 bases not matched to a gene; V was cut back by 3 bases and J by 3 bases. CDR1 and CDR2 (germline): SQVTM, ANQGSEA. The CDR3 spans 17 residues. The CDR3 spells CSVDAGGRSVLTDTQYF. The CDR3 nucleotides are TGCAGCGTTGACGCGGGCGGGAGATCGGTCCTAACAGATACGCAGTATTTT.

This clonotype occurred many times. This rearrangement joins TRBV7-8 to TRBJ2-3; the D is unclear. Germline V gene lookup returns CDR1 SGHVS and CDR2 FQNEAQ. The V and J ends lost 5 bases and 4 bases respectively, with 13 bases between them. The CDR3 is 14 residues long. CDR3 loop: CASSPTAWSDTQYF. In DNA form, the CDR3 reads TGTGCCAGCAGCCCGACGGCTTGGTCAGATACGCAGTATTTT.

This clonotype is classed as medium-sized. V and J are TRBV7-2 and TRBJ2-7, with 10 bases matching TRBD1. Germline V gene data show CDR1 as SGHTA and CDR2 as FQGNSA. The junction had 3 bases not matched to a gene; V was cut back by 4 bases and J by 6 bases. The CDR3 contains 13 residues. As DNA, the CDR3 is TGTGCCAGCAGCTACGGACAGGGGGGCGAGCAGTACTTC. This codes for CASSYGQGGEQYF.

This clonotype was observed many times. The chain is built from TRBV29-1 and TRBJ1-1; 11 nucleotides line up with TRBD1. With 6 bases clipped from V and 6 bases from J, the junction kept 6 bases outside the gene matches. CDR3 length equals 13 residues. The V gene's germline CDR1 is SQVTM and CDR2 ANQGSEA. The CDR3 is CSVPGQGVSEAFF. The CDR3 DNA sequence: TGCAGCGTGCCGGGACAGGGGGTCTCTGAAGCTTTCTTT. The full variable domain, rest sourced from reference TRBV29-1 and TRBJ1-1, is SAVISQKPSRDICQRGTSLTIQCQVDSQVTMMFWYRQQPGQSLTLIATANQGSEATYESGFVIDKFPISRPNLTFSTLTVSNMSPEDSSIYLCSVPGQGVSEAFFGQGTRLTVV.